This is a list of T cell receptor beta chains from one sample in a study of cytomegalovirus exposure and HLA in healthy donors. The protocol was immunoSEQ multiplex PCR, while the TCRdb copy is restricted to in-frame clones and leaves out a portion. The sample yields 99,000 or so clones, roughly 76% seen once. The source material was PBMCs. Every receptor here comes from a man aged 25-40 years in good health and CMV-seropositive. CDR3s include the opening cysteine and the closing phenylalanine or tryptophan. Fields, in order: V gene, clone size, D gene, CDR3 length, J gene, CDR3 protein, CDR3 DNA. The D gene is left open where the match is weak. A clone size is listed for some rows: how often the clone was seen (once, few, many), or a class if it is expanded.

TRBV4-3	.	.	17	TRBJ2-5	CASSQDLRGGSGETQYF	TGCGCCAGCAGCCAAGATTTGAGGGGAGGATCTGGAGAGACCCAGTACTTC
TRBV27	.	.	13	TRBJ2-5	CASSLAWGETQYF	TGTGCCAGCAGTTTAGCATGGGGCGAGACCCAGTACTTC
TRBV7-8	few	.	14	TRBJ1-5	CASSRREGDQPQHF	TGTGCCAGCAGCCGCCGGGAGGGAGATCAGCCCCAGCATTTT
TRBV4-2	.	TRBD2	17	TRBJ2-5	CASSQDGSGGLQETQYF	TGTGCCAGCAGCCAAGATGGGAGCGGGGGGCTACAAGAGACCCAGTACTTC
TRBV4-3	.	.	14	TRBJ1-2	CASSRADRKYGYTF	TGCGCCAGCAGCCGGGCGGACAGAAAGTATGGCTACACCTTC
TRBV11-2	few	.	15	TRBJ1-2	CASSFSRDNRQGYTF	TGTGCCAGCAGCTTTAGCCGGGATAACCGACAAGGCTACACCTTC
TRBV6-5	.	.	12	TRBJ2-2	CASSPGTGELFF	TGTGCCAGCAGTCCAGGGACCGGGGAGCTGTTTTTT
TRBV9	.	.	14	TRBJ2-7	CASSVGGKSNEQYF	TGTGCCAGCAGCGTAGGAGGGAAGTCGAACGAGCAGTACTTC
TRBV14	.	.	16	TRBJ1-4	CASSQDGSKENEKLFF	TGTGCCAGCAGCCAAGATGGTTCGAAGGAGAATGAAAAACTGTTTTTT
TRBV15	.	TRBD1	14	TRBJ1-5	CATSLGQGDQPQHF	TGTGCCACCAGCCTAGGGCAGGGGGATCAGCCCCAGCATTTT
TRBV5-1	.	.	14	TRBJ2-7	CASSLAGASYEQYF	TGCGCCAGCAGCTTGGCAGGGGCCTCCTACGAGCAGTACTTC
TRBV9	.	.	15	TRBJ2-1	CASSVTSRSYNEQFF	TGTGCCAGCAGCGTAACCAGTCGCTCCTACAATGAGCAGTTCTTC
TRBV27	once	TRBD1	16	TRBJ2-7	CASSSGTGVPSYEQYF	TGTGCCAGCAGTTCCGGGACAGGGGTGCCCTCCTACGAGCAGTACTTC
TRBV2	.	TRBD2	18	TRBJ2-3	CASRPPGTSGGVTDTQYF	TGTGCCAGCAGACCCCCCGGGACTAGCGGGGGGGTCACAGATACGCAGTATTTT
TRBV7-9	.	.	11	TRBJ2-7	CASSPAYEQYF	TGTGCCAGCAGCCCCGCCTACGAGCAGTACTTC
TRBV2	.	TRBD1	12	TRBJ1-1	CASRDRGPEAFF	TGTGCCAGCAGAGACAGGGGCCCTGAAGCTTTCTTT
TRBV27	.	.	15	TRBJ2-7	CASRETTGPSYEQYF	TGTGCCAGCAGGGAGACGACAGGCCCATCCTACGAGCAGTACTTC
TRBV19	.	TRBD2	15	TRBJ2-2	CASTREGQFSGELFF	TGTGCCAGTACCAGGGAGGGGCAGTTCTCCGGGGAGCTGTTTTTT
TRBV10-3	.	.	14	TRBJ2-1	CAISRGAGADEQFF	TGTGCCATCTCCAGGGGGGCAGGGGCCGATGAGCAGTTCTTC
TRBV2	few	TRBD2	13	TRBJ2-5	CASIMGLAETQYF	TGTGCCAGCATCATGGGACTAGCCGAGACCCAGTACTTC
TRBV19	.	TRBD1	14	TRBJ2-5	CASSLRGLRETQYF	TGTGCCAGTAGTCTGAGGGGGCTTCGGGAGACCCAGTACTTC
TRBV29-1	.	.	14	TRBJ1-1	CSVVVLGGGTEAFF	TGCAGCGTTGTAGTCCTTGGGGGGGGGACTGAAGCTTTCTTT
TRBV2	.	TRBD1	15	TRBJ1-5	CASSENRGLNQPQHF	TGTGCCAGCAGTGAAAATAGGGGGCTTAATCAGCCCCAGCATTTT
TRBV28	few	.	14	TRBJ2-1	CASRAGGRYNEQFF	TGTGCCAGCAGAGCGGGTGGCCGGTACAATGAGCAGTTCTTC
TRBV11-2	once	TRBD1	19	TRBJ1-6	CASSRGIDRGSSYNSPLHF	TGTGCCAGCAGCCGGGGGATAGACAGGGGGAGCTCCTATAATTCACCCCTCCACTTT
TRBV28	.	.	13	TRBJ2-5	CASSFDFQETQYF	TGTGCCAGCAGTTTTGACTTCCAAGAGACCCAGTACTTC
TRBV13	.	TRBD1	18	TRBJ2-7	CASSRRGQGAPFSYEQYF	TGTGCCAGCAGCCGTCGTGGACAGGGGGCTCCATTCTCCTACGAGCAGTACTTC
TRBV25-1	.	.	14	TRBJ2-2	CASLGTLNTGELFF	TGTGCCAGCCTGGGGACTTTGAACACCGGGGAGCTGTTTTTT
TRBV5-5	.	.	15	TRBJ2-5	CASSSDRPRIETQYF	TGTGCCAGCAGCTCAGACAGGCCGAGGATAGAGACCCAGTACTTC
TRBV9	.	.	15	TRBJ2-3	CASSVTGASTDTQYF	TGTGCCAGCAGCGTAACTGGGGCCAGCACAGATACGCAGTATTTT
TRBV5-1	.	.	15	TRBJ2-7	CASSLRGGGFYEQYF	TGCGCCAGCAGCTTGCGTGGCGGGGGCTTCTACGAGCAGTACTTC
TRBV4-1	once	.	15	TRBJ1-1	CASSQRPREVRGAFF	TGCGCCAGCAGCCAACGTCCCAGGGAGGTCAGAGGAGCTTTCTTT
TRBV30	.	.	14	TRBJ2-2	CAWSVLAGTGELFF	TGTGCCTGGAGTGTTTTAGCTGGCACCGGGGAGCTGTTTTTT
TRBV5-1	.	TRBD1	16	TRBJ1-6	CASSSRDRGDNSPLHF	TGCGCCAGCAGCAGCCGGGACAGGGGTGATAATTCACCCCTCCACTTT
TRBV30	.	TRBD1	16	TRBJ2-1	CAWSRDRVLRNNEQFF	TGTGCCTGGAGTCGGGACAGAGTCTTACGTAACAATGAGCAGTTCTTC
TRBV27	.	.	16	TRBJ1-1	CASRVNRGLLNTEAFF	TGTGCCAGCAGGGTTAATCGGGGACTGCTGAACACTGAAGCTTTCTTT
TRBV6-5	.	.	13	TRBJ2-7	CASSYRNTGEQYF	TGTGCCAGCAGTTACCGTAACACAGGGGAGCAGTACTTC
TRBV5-1	.	TRBD2	15	TRBJ2-1	CASSGEGSSYNEQFF	TGCGCCAGCAGCGGGGAGGGGAGCTCCTACAATGAGCAGTTCTTC
TRBV7-8	.	.	14	TRBJ1-3	CASSQGAAGNTIYF	TGTGCCAGTTCACAGGGCGCGGCTGGAAACACCATATATTTT
TRBV7-2	.	TRBD1	16	TRBJ2-5	CASSSTQTGGIETQYF	TGTGCCAGCAGCTCCACACAGACAGGGGGAATTGAGACCCAGTACTTC
TRBV5-8	.	.	14	TRBJ2-3	CASSSRRRGGSEYF	TGTGCCAGCAGCTCCCGACGACGTGGAGGGAGCGAGTATTTT
TRBV5-1	few	TRBD1	11	TRBJ1-1	CASRTGTEAFF	TGCGCCAGCAGGACAGGGACTGAAGCTTTCTTT
TRBV5-1	.	TRBD1	14	TRBJ2-5	CASSHGTDKETQYF	TGCGCCAGCAGCCACGGGACAGATAAAGAGACCCAGTACTTC
TRBV11-2	.	.	17	TRBJ1-3	CASSLDPGEGPGNTIYF	TGTGCCAGCAGCTTAGACCCGGGAGAGGGCCCTGGAAACACCATATATTTT
TRBV4-1	.	TRBD1	17	TRBJ1-1	CASSQDGGRNRGPEAFF	TGCGCCAGCAGCCAAGATGGAGGTCGGAACAGGGGGCCTGAAGCTTTCTTT
TRBV6-5	.	.	14	TRBJ1-6	CASSRGVPYSPLHF	TGTGCCAGCAGTCGGGGGGTCCCCTATTCACCCCTCCACTTT